Listed here are 29 T cell receptor beta chains from one sample, sequenced in a study of TIL therapy for anti-PD-1-resistant metastatic lung cancer. This was the immunoSEQ v3 assay. This table comes from immunoSEQ multiplex PCR, and its TCRdb copy is limited to in-frame clones, with some not included. Of tens of thousands of clones listed, 60% to 80% are singletons. Time point: pre-treatment sample, taken before nivolumab and TIL therapy. The tumor samples were excised metastases, mostly pleural nodules or supraclavicular lymph nodes. The sample in question was tumor tissue, obtained at baseline. The receptors come from a woman aged 30-85 years with non-small cell lung cancer.

The chain carries TRBV11-2 and TRBJ2-6; tentative D call: TRBD1 (7 bases). V dropped 5 bases and J dropped 2 bases, with 13 bases sitting between them. CDR1 SGHAT and CDR2 FQNNGV come from the germline V gene. The CDR3 sequence is 16 residues long. The CDR3 reads CASSSRRGAGANVLTF. CDR3 coding DNA: TGTGCCAGCAGCAGCCGCAGGGGGGCTGGGGCCAACGTCCTGACTTTC.

The CDR3 region is CSVCRGGNTIYF. Here the CDR3 DNA reads TGCAGCGTTTGCAGGGGGGGAAACACCATATATTTT. V gene TRBV29-1 combines with J gene TRBJ1-3, with 7 bases lining up with TRBD1. CDR1 and CDR2 from the germline V gene are SQVTM and ANQGSEA. The J segment lost 4 bases and the V segment lost 5 bases, leaving 2 bases of the junction unmatched. This CDR3 spans 12 amino acids.

The chain couples TRBV5-4 to TRBJ2-7; no definite D call. Trimming left V 5 bases short and J 0 bases short, with 12 bases between. CDR3 length: 14 amino acids. Germline V gene sequence: CDR1 SGHNT, CDR2 YYREEE (reference sequence). CDR3 bases: TGTGCCAGCAGGGAATCGGTAAGCTCCTACGAGCAGTACTTC. This codes for CASRESVSSYEQYF. Combining the CDR3 with reference TRBV5-4 and TRBJ2-7 gives the whole variable domain ETGVTQSPTHLIKTRGQQVTLRCSSQSGHNTVSWYQQALGQGPQFIFQYYREEENGRGNFPPRFSGLQFPNYSSELNVNALELDDSALYLCASRESVSSYEQYFGPGTRLTVT.

The gene calls are TRBV7-9 and TRBJ1-4; 8 positions agree with TRBD1. Germline V gene lookup returns CDR1 SEHNR and CDR2 FQNEAQ (reference sequence). The V gene end was trimmed by 4 bases and the J gene end by 7 bases; junction bases not matched to a gene: 8. This CDR3 contains 15 residues. CDR3 in DNA: TGTGCCAGCAGCTCCGCCAGGGGGCGCGTTGAAAAACTGTTTTTT. Its translation is CASSSARGRVEKLFF.

V is TRBV7-6 and J is TRBJ1-1; 7 bases line up with TRBD1. Germline CDR1 and CDR2: SGHVS and FNYEAQ. This CDR3 is built from 16 residues. V shed 2 bases and J 1 base; nucleotides not matched to a gene: 7. This CDR3 is CASSLPWTGTNTEAFF. In DNA form, the CDR3 reads TGTGCCAGCAGCTTACCGTGGACAGGTACGAACACTGAAGCTTTCTTT.

The rearrangement uses TRBV7-8 and TRBJ2-7; 8 bases match TRBD2. Germline trimming cut 3 bases from V and 3 bases from J; bases unmatched to any gene: 7. Germline V gene lookup returns CDR1 SGHVS and CDR2 FQNEAQ. The CDR3 contains 15 residues. DNA of the CDR3: TGTGCCAGCAGCTTCGGACGGGAGGGCCGCTACGAGCAGTACTTC. Its translation is CASSFGREGRYEQYF.

This clone was seen a single time. The CDR3 loop is CSVVDGRKNTEAFF. In DNA form, the CDR3 reads TGCAGCGTCGTGGACGGAAGAAAGAACACTGAAGCTTTCTTT. The chain couples TRBV29-1 to TRBJ1-1; D ambiguous. CDR1 and CDR2 (germline): SQVTM, ANQGSEA. Trimming took off 6 bases at V and 1 base at J, with 15 bases between the two ends. CDR3 length: 14 amino acids.

This chain uses TRBV18 with TRBJ2-3; weak D call: TRBD2 (6 bases). Germline CDR1 and CDR2: KGHSH and LQKENI. The CDR3 is made up of 23 amino acids. Trimming stripped 2 bases from V and 2 bases from J, with 35 bases between. The CDR3 coding sequence is TGTGCCAGCTCACCATATCCCGCTCTAGCGACGCAGGGTAAAACACAAAACACAGATACGCAGTATTTT. Translation: CASSPYPALATQGKTQNTDTQYF.

The chain recombines TRBV7-9 with TRBJ2-5, with D unresolved. This CDR3 has 14 residues. The germline V gene has CDR1 SEHNR and CDR2 FQNEAQ (reference sequence). Trimming took off 3 bases at V and 4 bases at J, with 12 bases between the two ends. The CDR3 nucleotides read TGTGCCAGCAGCTTGATACAGAACATAGAGACCCAGTACTTC. Translating it yields CASSLIQNIETQYF.

In its sample, this clone was seen many times. This chain joins TRBV27 and TRBJ1-1, with no clear D. Deletions cut 6 bases from V and 6 bases from J, with 11 bases between. CDR3 size: 12 residues. Looked up from germline, CDR1 is MNHEY and CDR2 is SMNVEV (reference sequence). The CDR3 nucleotides are TGTGCCAGCAGACGCGTCACTTCTGAAGCTTTCTTT. Translated, it gives CASRRVTSEAFF.

The V gene is TRBV7-9, the J gene TRBJ1-2, with D unresolved. The CDR3 has 14 residues. Germline V gene sequence: CDR1 SEHNR, CDR2 FQNEAQ (reference sequence). The ends were cut back, 1 base at V and 6 bases at J, with 12 bases in the middle. The CDR3 nucleotides read TGTGCCAGCAGCTTAGGCCAGGCTTGGAATGGCTACACCTTC. It encodes CASSLGQAWNGYTF.

The chain employs TRBV10-3 and TRBJ1-2; D call uncertain. The V gene lost 7 bases and the J gene lost 0 bases, with 12 bases spanning the gap. The CDR3 length is 14 residues. Per the germline V gene, CDR1 is ENHRY and CDR2 is SYGVKD. The CDR3 protein is CAIKQAGSNYGYTF. The CDR3 DNA sequence: TGTGCCATCAAACAAGCCGGGTCTAACTATGGCTACACCTTC.

V usage is TRBV27 and J usage is TRBJ2-1, with TRBD2 identical over 7 bases. V was clipped by 11 bases and J by 4 bases; unmatched bases: 5. CDR3 length: 12 amino acids. Looked up from germline, CDR1 is MNHEY and CDR2 is SMNVEV (reference sequence). DNA for the CDR3: TGTGCCGCCCGGGACTATTACAATGAGCAGTTCTTC. It yields the protein CAARDYYNEQFF.

Relative to its sample, this clone is medium-sized. The chain has TRBV7-7 and TRBJ2-2; no definite D call. Germline V lookup: CDR1 SSHAT, CDR2 FNYEAQ (reference sequence). This CDR3 has 15 amino acids. V was trimmed by 5 bases and J by 4 bases, leaving 14 bases between them. The CDR3 DNA sequence: TGTGCCAGCAGCCTAGAAGGCCTAGGCACCGGGGAGCTGTTTTTT. It encodes CASSLEGLGTGELFF.

The rearrangement uses TRBV6-5 and TRBJ2-7, with TRBD2 identical over 8 bases. Per germline, CDR1 MNHEY and CDR2 SVGAGI. The CDR3 has 12 amino acids. V lost 10 bases and J lost 3; bases outside the gene matches: 5. This CDR3 is CATTGGVYEQYF. CDR3 DNA: TGTGCCACCACGGGGGGGGTCTACGAGCAGTACTTC.

The chain is built from TRBV5-6 and TRBJ1-2; weak D call: TRBD1 (5 bases). CDR1 and CDR2 from the germline V gene are SGHDT and YYEEEE. Trimming took 5 bases from V and 2 from J, leaving 7 bases between them. This CDR3 has 12 amino acids. CDR3 nucleotide sequence: TGTGCCAGCAGGGACACAAACTATGGCTACACCTTC. It is translated as CASRDTNYGYTF.

This clone has a handful of counts. V gene TRBV7-8 combines with J gene TRBJ1-2, with 7 bases lining up with TRBD1. The junction had 5 bases not matched to a gene; V was cut back by 0 bases and J by 4 bases. The germline CDR1 and CDR2 sequences are SGHVS and FQNEAQ. The CDR3 consists of 15 residues. CDR3 coding DNA: TGTGCCAGCAGCTTAGCCCGGACAGGTAGCTATGGCTACACCTTC. It specifies CASSLARTGSYGYTF. Using reference TRBV7-8 and TRBJ1-2 for the parts outside the CDR3, the full variable domain is GAGVSQSPRYKVAKRGQDVALRCDPISGHVSLFWYQQALGQGPEFLTYFQNEAQLDKSGLPSDRFFAERPEGSVSTLKIQRTQQEDSAVYLCASSLARTGSYGYTFGSGTRLTVV.

The chain carries TRBV19 and TRBJ2-5, with D perhaps TRBD2 (5 bases). This CDR3 comprises 16 residues. V was pared by 5 bases and J by 5 bases, with 21 bases between. Germline V gene sequence: CDR1 LNHDA, CDR2 SQIVND (reference sequence). DNA of the CDR3: TGTGCCAGTAGTGTAGCGCGGAGTCCCAAATATGAGACCCAGTACTTC. Protein sequence: CASSVARSPKYETQYF.

The chain carries TRBV5-3 and TRBJ2-5, with 8 bases lining up with TRBD2. TRBV5-3 is filed as an ORF, its function uncertain. J was trimmed by 5 bases and V by 8 bases; bases with no gene match: 8. The CDR3 loop spans 13 amino acids. The CDR3 bases are TGTGCCAGCAGGGCGGGAGGCAGGGAGACCCAGTACTTC. Translation gives CASRAGGRETQYF.

CDR3 region: CASSFRPDTGELFF. The CDR3 DNA sequence: TGTGCCAGCAGCTTTAGGCCTGACACCGGGGAGCTGTTTTTT. This chain connects TRBV7-6 to TRBJ2-2; D gene unclear. Looked up from germline, CDR1 is SGHVS and CDR2 is FNYEAQ. V gave up 3 bases and J gave up 3 bases, with 8 bases separating them. The CDR3 is 14 amino acids.

The chain links TRBV2 to TRBJ2-5; TRBD1 might be the D (6 bases). The V gene lost 5 bases and the J gene lost 8 bases, with 15 bases spanning the gap. This CDR3 is 13 amino acids long. CDR1 is SNHLY, CDR2 FYNNEI, per germline. CDR3 region: CASSLETGRTQYF. CDR3 DNA: TGTGCCAGCAGTCTGGAAACAGGGAGAACCCAGTACTTC. The variable domain in full, completed from reference TRBV2 and TRBJ2-5, reads EPEVTQTPSHQVTQMGQEVILRCVPISNHLYFYWYRQILGQKVEFLVSFYNNEISEKSEIFDDQFSVERPDGSNFTLKIRSTKLEDSAMYFCASSLETGRTQYFGPGTRLLVL.

This clone was recorded a few times. V usage is TRBV4-2 and J usage is TRBJ2-7, with TRBD1 identical over 8 bases. CDR3 length: 15 residues. Trimming at V came to 2 bases and at J to 2 bases, leaving 5 bases not matched to a gene. Germline CDR1 and CDR2: LGHNA and YNFKEQ. The CDR3 reads CASSQLGDRTYEQYF. For the CDR3, the DNA is TGTGCCAGCAGCCAATTGGGGGACAGGACCTACGAGCAGTACTTC.

The rearrangement links TRBV5-1 to TRBJ1-5; TRBD1 is a possible D gene (5 bases). The CDR3 extends over 15 amino acids. Trimming took off 1 base at V and 3 bases at J, with 11 bases between the two ends. Germline V CDR1 and CDR2: SGHRS, YFSETQ. The CDR3 protein is CASSLSWGNNQPQHF. The CDR3 DNA reads TGCGCCAGCAGCTTGTCTTGGGGGAACAATCAGCCCCAGCATTTT.

The V call is TRBV27, the J call TRBJ1-5, with a tentative D call TRBD1 (6 bases). This CDR3 has 16 amino acids. Germline CDR1 MNHEY, CDR2 SMNVEV (reference sequence). V lost 0 bases to trimming and J lost 1 base, with 10 bases between them. The DNA of the CDR3 is TGTGCCAGCAGTTTATCGCCCAGGGGAAGCAATCAGCCCCAGCATTTT. Amino acids: CASSLSPRGSNQPQHF.

The genes are TRBV21-1 and TRBJ1-2; TRBD1 is taken as the D call from the table, unchecked against the DNA. TRBV21-1 is a known pseudogene. This CDR3 spans 13 amino acids. The chain's CDR3 is CASSKVGASGYTF. CDR3 coding DNA: TGTGCCAGCAGCAAAGTGGGGGCGTCTGGCTACACCTTC.

The chain links TRBV29-1 to TRBJ2-7, with TRBD2 identical over 10 bases. Germline V gene lookup returns CDR1 SQVTM and CDR2 ANQGSEA. There are 13 residues in the CDR3. Trimming cost V 6 bases and J 2 bases; bases outside gene matches: 4. In nucleotides, the CDR3 is TGCAGCGTCATAGCGGGAGGAGCCTACGAGCAGTACTTC. This translates into CSVIAGGAYEQYF.

This clone turned up a few times. The chain has TRBV5-1 and TRBJ1-1; D not resolved. The germline V gene encodes CDR1 SGHRS and CDR2 YFSETQ. The CDR3 consists of 13 residues. V lost 1 base to trimming and J lost 1 base, with 5 bases between them. The DNA for the CDR3 is TGCGCCAGCAGCTTGTGGACGAACACTGAAGCTTTCTTT. It translates to CASSLWTNTEAFF. The complete variable domain, with remaining parts taken from reference TRBV5-1 and TRBJ1-1, reads KAGVTQTPRYLIKTRGQQVTLSCSPISGHRSVSWYQQTPGQGLQFLFEYFSETQRNKGNFPGRFSGRQFSNSRSEMNVSTLELGDSALYLCASSLWTNTEAFFGQGTRLTVV.

This chain uses TRBV7-2 with TRBJ2-1, with D tentatively TRBD2 (6 bases). The V and J ends lost 4 bases and 7 bases respectively, with 14 bases between them. Germline CDR1 SGHTA, CDR2 FQGNSA. This CDR3 is built from 14 residues. The CDR3 DNA reads TGTGCCAGCAGCTACACTAGCATATATAATGAGCAGTTCTTC. This sequence encodes CASSYTSIYNEQFF.

The rearrangement joins TRBV5-5 to TRBJ1-2, with 8 nucleotides matching TRBD1. V dropped 4 bases and J dropped 8; count of bases not matched to a gene: 16. The CDR3 runs to 16 residues. CDR1 SGHKS and CDR2 YYEKEE come from the germline V gene (reference sequence). The CDR3: CASSRSNRGTLSGYTF. The CDR3 nucleotides are TGTGCCAGCAGCCGCTCCAACAGGGGGACACTGTCGGGCTACACCTTC.